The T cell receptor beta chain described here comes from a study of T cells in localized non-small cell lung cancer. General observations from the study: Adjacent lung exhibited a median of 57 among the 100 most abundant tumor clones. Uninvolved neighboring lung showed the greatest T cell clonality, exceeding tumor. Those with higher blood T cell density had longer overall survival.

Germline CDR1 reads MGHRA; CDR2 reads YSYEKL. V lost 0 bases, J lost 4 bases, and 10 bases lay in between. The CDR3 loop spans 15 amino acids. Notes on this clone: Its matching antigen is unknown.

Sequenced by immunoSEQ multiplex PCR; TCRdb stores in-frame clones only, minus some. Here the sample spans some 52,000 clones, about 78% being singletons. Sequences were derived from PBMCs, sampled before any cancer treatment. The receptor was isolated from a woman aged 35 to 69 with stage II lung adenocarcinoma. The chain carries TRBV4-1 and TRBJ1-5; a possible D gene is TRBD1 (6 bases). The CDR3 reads CASSQDGQLNQPQHF. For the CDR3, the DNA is TGCGCCAGCAGCCAAGACGGACAGCTAAATCAGCCCCAGCATTTT.